Below, 10 T cell receptor beta chains from the same sample are listed, as sequenced in a study of regulatory T cells in long-lasting Graves disease. Time point given: newly diagnosed GD, antithyroid drugs for less than 3 months. The TCR library was prepared using RNA isolated from PBMCs. Arm-PCR of CDR3 regions and iRepertoire HTBI primers were the basis on which TCR beta libraries were built. Using its own MiXCR run on the multiplex PCR reads, TCRdb lists one record per CDR3 protein. This table holds roughly 260,000 distinct CDR3 sequences, under 20% found once. This sample was shared with a second study, whose subject was T cells in Graves' hyperthyroidism and ophthalmopathy.

Sample: peripheral blood mononuclear cells (PBMCs), taken at new diagnosis, from a patient treated with antithyroid drugs. The receptor set was obtained from a woman aged 30 to 39 with Graves disease.

This clonotype occurred many times. The V gene is TRBV6-5, the J gene TRBJ2-2; TRBD2 aligns across 9 bases. In germline, CDR1 is MNHEY, CDR2 SVGAGI. V dropped 4 bases and J dropped 4; count of bases not matched to a gene: 7. This CDR3 contains 16 residues. CDR3 sequence: CASSSSVSGGTGELFF. The CDR3 nucleotides read TGTGCCAGCAGTTCCTCTGTTAGCGGGGGCACCGGGGAGCTGTTTTTT.

Concerning this clonotype: A much larger clone lies one base from this, so it may be a read error. V and J are TRBV20-1 and TRBJ2-2; TRBD1 agrees at 7 bases. The V segment lost 6 bases and the J segment 3 bases; nucleotides outside the gene matches: 4. Germline loops: CDR1 DFQATT, CDR2 SNEGSKA (reference sequence). The CDR3 consists of 13 residues. CDR3 DNA sequence: TGCAGTGCGGACAGGACCCACACCGGGGAGCTGTTTTTT. Protein: CSADRTHTGELFF.

This clonotype was seen many times. This chain joins TRBV7-6 and TRBJ1-5; a possible D gene is TRBD1 (6 bases). The germline gives CDR1 SGHVS, CDR2 FNYEAQ. V was cut by 2 bases and J by 4 bases, with 18 bases left in between. The CDR3 totals 17 residues. CDR3 DNA sequence: TGTGCCAGCAGCTTAATTCATACCTCGACAGGAAATCAGCCCCAGCATTTT. Its translation is CASSLIHTSTGNQPQHF.

This clonotype was counted ten times or more. The rearrangement uses TRBV9 and TRBJ1-2, with D possibly TRBD1 on 5 matching bases. The V end was cut by 0 bases, the J end by 8 bases, with 14 bases between. CDR1 and CDR2 (germline): SGDLS, YYNGEE. CDR3 length: 14 residues. The CDR3 loop is CASSVETATRGYTF. The CDR3 DNA is TGTGCCAGCAGCGTAGAGACAGCTACCCGGGGCTACACCTTC. Looking up the rest from reference TRBV9 and TRBJ1-2 gives the full variable domain: DSGVTQTPKHLITATGQRVTLRCSPRSGDLSVYWYQQSLDQGLQFLIQYYNGEERAKGNILERFSAQQFPDLHSELNLSSLELGDSALYFCASSVETATRGYTFGSGTRLTVV.

This clonotype was seen ten or more times. The chain recombines TRBV29-1 with TRBJ1-1, with D uncertain. CDR3 length: 13 residues. V lost 4 bases to trimming and J lost 3 bases, with 12 bases between them. Germline loops: CDR1 SQVTM, CDR2 ANQGSEA. The CDR3 protein is CSVGISRDTEAFF. The CDR3 nucleotides are TGCAGCGTTGGTATTTCAAGGGACACTGAAGCTTTCTTT.

This clonotype was picked up many times. V gene TRBV12-3 or TRBV12-4 combines with J gene TRBJ1-3; D is unclear. The V end lost 8 bases, the J end lost 0 bases, and 14 bases lay between the germline ends. This CDR3 contains 15 residues. In DNA form, the CDR3 reads TGTGCCAGCCCCGTGAGTCTAGGCTCTGGAAACACCATATATTTT. The encoded protein is CASPVSLGSGNTIYF.

This clonotype was recorded many times. This clone may be a read error of a much larger clone one base away. J is TRBJ2-7 and V is TRBV7-3; weak D call: TRBD2 (5 bases). V was pared by 5 bases and J by 2 bases, with 16 bases between. Germline V gives CDR1 SGHTA, CDR2 FQGTGA. The length of the CDR3 is 15 residues. The CDR3 reads CASSAAGEQAYEQYF. CDR3 bases: TGTGCCAGCAGCGCGGCCGGGGAGCAGGCCTACGAGCAGTACTTC.

A note on this clonotype: Just one base apart from a much larger clone, this may be a read error. The chain has TRBV6-9 and TRBJ1-2; TRBD1 is a possible D gene (5 bases). With 3 bases removed from V and 3 bases from J, the gap between germline ends came to 11 bases. The V gene's germline CDR1 is MNHGY and CDR2 SVAAGI. The CDR3 length is 14 residues. This chain's CDR3 is CASSYGDPYYGYTF. CDR3 nucleotides: TGTGCCAGCAGTTACGGGGACCCTTACTATGGCTACACCTTC.

This clonotype was counted many times. The genes are TRBV20-1 and TRBJ2-1; possibly TRBD2 for D (7 bases). Germline lookup yields CDR1 DFQATT and CDR2 SNEGSKA (reference sequence). V was trimmed by 5 bases and J by 8 bases, leaving 19 bases between them. The CDR3 is 14 amino acids. The CDR3 protein is CSAPKVGGRYEQFF. The CDR3 coding sequence is TGCAGTGCTCCAAAGGTGGGGGGGCGCTATGAGCAGTTCTTC.

This clonotype was picked up many times. This chain links TRBV5-6 with TRBJ1-1, with D uncertain. The germline V gene encodes CDR1 SGHDT and CDR2 YYEEEE. This CDR3 comprises 13 residues. The V end lost 6 bases, the J end lost 4 bases, and 13 bases lay between the germline ends. In nucleotides, the CDR3 is TGTGCCAGCACCTCTGGGTCCGGCACTGAAGCTTTCTTT. Translating gives CASTSGSGTEAFF.